This T cell receptor beta chain is drawn from a study of blood T cell repertoires in COVID-19. This clone came up once. This CDR3 spans 16 amino acids. The V end was cut by 1 base, the J end by 6 bases, with 16 bases between. The germline gives CDR1 SGDLS, CDR2 YYNGEE. TCRdb's table, derived via immunoSEQ multiplex PCR, lists solely in-frame clones and lacks some. The sample carries over 200,000 clones, 90% recorded once. Sequencing was performed on PBMCs or T cells enriched from blood (not recorded which). This receptor was taken from a man aged 30 to 39 who had been exposed to COVID-19. The chain joins TRBV9 to TRBJ2-2; D remains unclear. The CDR3 loop reads CASSVSPPGYAGELFF. The CDR3 coding sequence is TGTGCCAGCAGCGTATCACCCCCAGGATACGCCGGGGAGCTGTTTTTT.